Following are 3 T cell receptor beta chains from one sample sequenced in a study of blood T cell repertoires in COVID-19. Profiled with immunoSEQ multiplex PCR; TCRdb holds only in-frame clones, not every one. The repertoire has approximately 300,000 clones, 80% to 90% of them found once; the top ten carry 8.5% to 12%. Sequenced material: PBMCs or T cells enriched from blood (not recorded which). These receptors originate from a young woman who had recovered from COVID-19.

The J gene is TRBJ2-3, the V gene TRBV12-3 or TRBV12-4; TRBD2 might be the D (5 bases). Trimming took 6 bases from V and 4 from J, leaving 8 bases between them. The CDR3 contains 12 residues. The CDR3 here is CASSRTADTQYF. CDR3 nucleotide sequence: TGTGCCAGCAGCCGGACTGCAGATACGCAGTATTTT.

This clone turned up a few times. The rearrangement links TRBV10-2 to TRBJ2-7; possible D gene TRBD2, 7 bases. The germline gives CDR1 WSHSY, CDR2 SAAADI. The CDR3 consists of 16 residues. V lost 7 bases to trimming and J lost 4 bases, with 23 bases between them. CDR3 region: CASNVDGGPVGYEQYF. For the CDR3, the DNA is TGCGCCAGCAACGTCGACGGGGGGCCGGTAGGATACGAGCAGTACTTC.

This rearrangement joins TRBV18 to TRBJ1-2; 7 bases fit TRBD1. Trimming removed 0 bases from V and 3 bases from J; junction bases left unmatched: 4. The CDR3 extends over 15 amino acids. CDR1 and CDR2 from the germline V gene are KGHSH and LQKENI. CDR3 protein: CASSPPGTDYYGYTF. The CDR3 nucleotides read TGTGCCAGCTCACCACCCGGGACAGACTACTATGGCTACACCTTC.